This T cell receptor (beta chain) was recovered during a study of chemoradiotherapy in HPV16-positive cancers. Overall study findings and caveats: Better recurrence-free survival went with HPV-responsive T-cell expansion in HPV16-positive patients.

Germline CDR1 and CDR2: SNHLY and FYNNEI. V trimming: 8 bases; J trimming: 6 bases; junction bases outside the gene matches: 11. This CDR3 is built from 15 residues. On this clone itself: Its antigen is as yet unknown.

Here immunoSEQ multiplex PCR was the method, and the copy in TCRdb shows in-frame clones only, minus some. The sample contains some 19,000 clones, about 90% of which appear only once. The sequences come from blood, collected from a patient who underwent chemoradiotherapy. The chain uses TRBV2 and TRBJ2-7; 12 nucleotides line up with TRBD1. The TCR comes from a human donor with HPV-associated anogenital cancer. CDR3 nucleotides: TGTGCCAGCCTCGCGTTAGGGACAGGGGGCAGCGAGCAGTACTTC. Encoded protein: CASLALGTGGSEQYF. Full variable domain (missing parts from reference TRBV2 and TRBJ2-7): EPEVTQTPSHQVTQMGQEVILRCVPISNHLYFYWYRQILGQKVEFLVSFYNNEISEKSEIFDDQFSVERPDGSNFTLKIRSTKLEDSAMYFCASLALGTGGSEQYFGPGTRLTVT.